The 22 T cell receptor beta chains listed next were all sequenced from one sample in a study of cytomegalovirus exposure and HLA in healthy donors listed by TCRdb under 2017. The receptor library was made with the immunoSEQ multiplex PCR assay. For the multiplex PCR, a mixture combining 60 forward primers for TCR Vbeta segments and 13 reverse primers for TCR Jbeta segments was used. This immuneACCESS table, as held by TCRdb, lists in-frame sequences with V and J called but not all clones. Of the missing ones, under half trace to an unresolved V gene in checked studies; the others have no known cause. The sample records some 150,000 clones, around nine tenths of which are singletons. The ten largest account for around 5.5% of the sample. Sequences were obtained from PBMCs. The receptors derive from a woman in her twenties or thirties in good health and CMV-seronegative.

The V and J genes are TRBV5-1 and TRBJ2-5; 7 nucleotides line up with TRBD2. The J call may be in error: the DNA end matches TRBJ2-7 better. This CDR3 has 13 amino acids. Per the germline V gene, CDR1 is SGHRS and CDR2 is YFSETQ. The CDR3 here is CASSPGRVSEQYF. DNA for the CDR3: TGCGCCAGCAGCCCGGGGAGGGTTTCCGAGCAGTACTTC.

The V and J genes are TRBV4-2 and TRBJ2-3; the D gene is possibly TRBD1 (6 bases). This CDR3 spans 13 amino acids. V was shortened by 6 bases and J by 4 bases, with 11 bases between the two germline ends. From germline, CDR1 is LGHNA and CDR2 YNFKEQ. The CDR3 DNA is TGTGCCAGCAGAAACAGGGTAGCAGATACGCAGTATTTT. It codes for CASRNRVADTQYF.

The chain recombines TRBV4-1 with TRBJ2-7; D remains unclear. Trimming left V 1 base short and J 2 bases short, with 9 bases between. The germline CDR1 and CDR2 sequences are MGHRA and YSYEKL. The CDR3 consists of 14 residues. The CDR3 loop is CASSQVAVTYEQYF. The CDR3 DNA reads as TGCGCCAGCAGCCAAGTTGCAGTTACCTACGAGCAGTACTTC.

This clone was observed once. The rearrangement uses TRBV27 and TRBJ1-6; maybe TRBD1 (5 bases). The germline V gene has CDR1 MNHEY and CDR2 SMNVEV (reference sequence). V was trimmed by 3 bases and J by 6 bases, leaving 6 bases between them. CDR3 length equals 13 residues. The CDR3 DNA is TGTGCCAGCAGTTTCAGGGCTAATTCACCCCTCCACTTT. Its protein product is CASSFRANSPLHF.

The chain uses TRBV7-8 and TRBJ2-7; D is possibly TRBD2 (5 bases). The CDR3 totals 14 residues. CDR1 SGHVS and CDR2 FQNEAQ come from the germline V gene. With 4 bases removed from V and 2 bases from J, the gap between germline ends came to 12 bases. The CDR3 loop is CASSYRGSTYEQYF. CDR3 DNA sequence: TGTGCCAGCAGCTACCGGGGTAGTACCTACGAGCAGTACTTC.

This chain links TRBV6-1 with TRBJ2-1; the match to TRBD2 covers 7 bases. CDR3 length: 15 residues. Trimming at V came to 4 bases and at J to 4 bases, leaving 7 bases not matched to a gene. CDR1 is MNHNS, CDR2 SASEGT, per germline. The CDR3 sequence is CASSGGPGGYNEQFF. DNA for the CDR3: TGTGCCAGCAGTGGCGGACCCGGGGGGTACAATGAGCAGTTCTTC.

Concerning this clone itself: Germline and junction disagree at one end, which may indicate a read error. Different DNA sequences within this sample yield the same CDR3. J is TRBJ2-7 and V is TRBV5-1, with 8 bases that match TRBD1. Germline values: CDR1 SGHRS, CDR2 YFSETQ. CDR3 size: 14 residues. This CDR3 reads CASSPRTGSSEQYF. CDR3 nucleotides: TGCGCCAGCAGCCCCAGGACAGGGTCCTCCGAGCAGTACTTC.

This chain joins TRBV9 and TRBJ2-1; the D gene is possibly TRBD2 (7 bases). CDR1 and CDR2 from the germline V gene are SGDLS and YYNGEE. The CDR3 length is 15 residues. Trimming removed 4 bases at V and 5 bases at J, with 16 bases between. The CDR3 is CASSSRGAEDNEQFF. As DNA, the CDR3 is TGTGCCAGCAGCTCCCGGGGGGCCGAGGACAATGAGCAGTTCTTC.

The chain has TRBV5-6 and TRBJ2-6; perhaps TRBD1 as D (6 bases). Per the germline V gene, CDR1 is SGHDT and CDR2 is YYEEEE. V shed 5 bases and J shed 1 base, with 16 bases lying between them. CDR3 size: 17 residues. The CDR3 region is CASSPSTGLSGANVLTF. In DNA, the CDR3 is TGTGCCAGCAGTCCGAGTACAGGGCTATCTGGGGCCAACGTCCTGACTTTC.

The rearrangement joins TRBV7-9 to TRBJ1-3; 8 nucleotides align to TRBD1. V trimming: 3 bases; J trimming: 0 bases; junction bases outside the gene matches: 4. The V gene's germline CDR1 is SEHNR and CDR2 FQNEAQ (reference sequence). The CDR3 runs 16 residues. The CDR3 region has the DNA TGTGCCAGCAGCTTCCGGACAGGGAGCTCTGGAAACACCATATATTTT. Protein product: CASSFRTGSSGNTIYF.

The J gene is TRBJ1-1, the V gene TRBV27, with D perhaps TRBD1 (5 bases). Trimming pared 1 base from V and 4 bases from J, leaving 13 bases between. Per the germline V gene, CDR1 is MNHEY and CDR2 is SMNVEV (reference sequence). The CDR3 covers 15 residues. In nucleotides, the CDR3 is TGTGCCAGCAGTTTATTAGGCAGGGAGGGCACTGAAGCTTTCTTT. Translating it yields CASSLLGREGTEAFF.

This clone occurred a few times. In DNA form, the CDR3 reads TGCGCCAGCAGCTTGACAGAACTTTTATACGAGCAGTACTTC. Translation gives CASSLTELLYEQYF. The chain joins TRBV5-1 to TRBJ2-7; no clear D. The ends were cut back, 1 base at V and 4 bases at J, with 12 bases in the middle. Germline V gene sequence: CDR1 SGHRS, CDR2 YFSETQ. The CDR3 has 14 amino acids.

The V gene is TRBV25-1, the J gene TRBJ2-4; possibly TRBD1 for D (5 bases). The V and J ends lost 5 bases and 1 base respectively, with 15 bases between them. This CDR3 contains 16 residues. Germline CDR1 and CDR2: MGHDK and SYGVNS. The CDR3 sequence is CASSPPRGAAKNIQYF. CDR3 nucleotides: TGTGCCAGCAGTCCCCCAAGGGGTGCGGCCAAAAACATTCAGTACTTC.

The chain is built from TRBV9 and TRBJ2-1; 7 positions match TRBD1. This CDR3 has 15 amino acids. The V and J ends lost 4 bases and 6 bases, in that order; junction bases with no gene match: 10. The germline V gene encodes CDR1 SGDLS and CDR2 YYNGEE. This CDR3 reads CASSPNIRDSNEQFF. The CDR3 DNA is TGTGCCAGCAGCCCCAATATCCGGGACAGCAATGAGCAGTTCTTC.

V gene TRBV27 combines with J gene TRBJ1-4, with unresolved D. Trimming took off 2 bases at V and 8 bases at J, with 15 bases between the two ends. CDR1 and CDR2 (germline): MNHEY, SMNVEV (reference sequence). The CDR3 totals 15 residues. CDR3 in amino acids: CASSLGELQGEKLFF. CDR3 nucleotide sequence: TGTGCCAGCAGTTTAGGGGAGCTTCAAGGGGAAAAACTGTTTTTT.

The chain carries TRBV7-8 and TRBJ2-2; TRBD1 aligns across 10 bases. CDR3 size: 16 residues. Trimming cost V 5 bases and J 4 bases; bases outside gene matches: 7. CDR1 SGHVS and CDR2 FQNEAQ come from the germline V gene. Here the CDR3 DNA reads TGTGCCAGCAGCCCTGGACAGGGGGTTAGCACCGGGGAGCTGTTTTTT. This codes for CASSPGQGVSTGELFF.

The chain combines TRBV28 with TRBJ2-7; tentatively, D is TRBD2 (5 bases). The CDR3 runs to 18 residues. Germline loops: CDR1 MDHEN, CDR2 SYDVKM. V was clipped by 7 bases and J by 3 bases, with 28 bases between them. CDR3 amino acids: CASKSRELRLVAYYEQYF. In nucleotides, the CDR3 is TGTGCCAGCAAAAGTAGGGAGCTGCGGCTAGTCGCCTACTACGAGCAGTACTTC.

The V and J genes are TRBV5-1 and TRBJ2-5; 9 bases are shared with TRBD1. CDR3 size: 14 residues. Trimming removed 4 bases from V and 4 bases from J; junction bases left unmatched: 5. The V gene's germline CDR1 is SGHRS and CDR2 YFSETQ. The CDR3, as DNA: TGCGCCAGCAGCCCAGGGACAGGGAGAGAGACCCAGTACTTC. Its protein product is CASSPGTGRETQYF.

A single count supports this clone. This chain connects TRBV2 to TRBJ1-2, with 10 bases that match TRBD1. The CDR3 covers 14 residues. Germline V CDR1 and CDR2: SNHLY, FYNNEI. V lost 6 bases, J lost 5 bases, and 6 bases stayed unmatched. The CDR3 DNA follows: TGTGCCAGCAGCGGGACAGGGGTTCTATATGGCTACACCTTC. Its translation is CASSGTGVLYGYTF.

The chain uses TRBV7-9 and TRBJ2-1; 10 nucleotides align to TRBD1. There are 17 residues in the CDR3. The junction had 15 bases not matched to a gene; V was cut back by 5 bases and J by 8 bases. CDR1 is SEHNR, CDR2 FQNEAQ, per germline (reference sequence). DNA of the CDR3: TGTGCCAGCAGCCCCTACGGCCGGGACAGGGGAGTTGATGAGCAGTTCTTC. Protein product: CASSPYGRDRGVDEQFF.

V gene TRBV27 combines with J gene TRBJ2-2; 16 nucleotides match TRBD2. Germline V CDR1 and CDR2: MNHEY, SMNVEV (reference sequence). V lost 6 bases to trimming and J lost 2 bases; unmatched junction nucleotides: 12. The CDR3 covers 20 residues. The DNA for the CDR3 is TGTGCCAGCAGCTCACTCCCGGGACTAGCGGGAGGGGTAAACACCGGGGAGCTGTTTTTT. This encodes CASSSLPGLAGGVNTGELFF.

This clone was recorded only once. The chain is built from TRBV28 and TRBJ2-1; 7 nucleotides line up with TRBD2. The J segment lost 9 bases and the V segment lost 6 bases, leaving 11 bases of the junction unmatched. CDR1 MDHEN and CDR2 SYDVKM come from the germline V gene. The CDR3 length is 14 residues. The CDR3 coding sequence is TGTGCCAGCAGCCCGGGGGGTAGCCGTACTGAGCAGTTCTTC. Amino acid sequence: CASSPGGSRTEQFF. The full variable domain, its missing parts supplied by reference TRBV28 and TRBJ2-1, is DVKVTQSSRYLVKRTGEKVFLECVQDMDHENMFWYRQDPGLGLRLIYFSYDVKMKEKGDIPEGYSVSREKKERFSLILESASTNQTSMYLCASSPGGSRTEQFFGPGTRLTVL.